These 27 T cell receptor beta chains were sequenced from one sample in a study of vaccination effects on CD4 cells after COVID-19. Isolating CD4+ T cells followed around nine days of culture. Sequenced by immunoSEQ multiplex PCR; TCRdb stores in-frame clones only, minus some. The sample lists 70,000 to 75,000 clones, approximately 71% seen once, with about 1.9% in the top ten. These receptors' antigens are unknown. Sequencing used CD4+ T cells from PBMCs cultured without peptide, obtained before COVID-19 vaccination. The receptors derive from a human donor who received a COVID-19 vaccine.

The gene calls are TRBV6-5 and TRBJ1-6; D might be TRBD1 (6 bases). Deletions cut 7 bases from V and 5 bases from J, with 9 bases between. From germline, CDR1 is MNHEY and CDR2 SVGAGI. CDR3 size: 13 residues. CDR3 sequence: CASKGGNNSPLHF. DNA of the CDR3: TGTGCCAGCAAGGGGGGAAATAATTCACCCCTCCACTTT.

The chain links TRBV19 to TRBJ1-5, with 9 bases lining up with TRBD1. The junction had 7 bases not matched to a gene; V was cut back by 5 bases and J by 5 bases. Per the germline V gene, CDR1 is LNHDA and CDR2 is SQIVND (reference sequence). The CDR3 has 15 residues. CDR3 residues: CASSAPGQGHQPQHF. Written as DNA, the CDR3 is TGTGCCAGTAGTGCTCCGGGACAGGGCCATCAGCCCCAGCATTTT.

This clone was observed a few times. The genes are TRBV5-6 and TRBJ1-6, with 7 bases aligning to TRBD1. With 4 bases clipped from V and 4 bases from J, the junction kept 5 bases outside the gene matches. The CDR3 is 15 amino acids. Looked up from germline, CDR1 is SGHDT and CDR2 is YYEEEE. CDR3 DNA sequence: TGTGCCAGCAGCCTCCGGGACAGATATAATTCACCCCTCCACTTT. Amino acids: CASSLRDRYNSPLHF. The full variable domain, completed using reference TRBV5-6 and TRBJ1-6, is DAGVTQSPTHLIKTRGQQVTLRCSPKSGHDTVSWYQQALGQGPQFIFQYYEEEERQRGNFPDRFSGHQFPNYSSELNVNALLLGDSALYLCASSLRDRYNSPLHFGNGTRLTVT.

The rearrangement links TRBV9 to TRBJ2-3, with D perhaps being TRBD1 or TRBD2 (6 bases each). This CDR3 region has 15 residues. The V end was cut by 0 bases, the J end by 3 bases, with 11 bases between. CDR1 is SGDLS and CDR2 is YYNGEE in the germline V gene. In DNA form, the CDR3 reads TGTGCCAGCAGCGTAGTGGTAGGGGGGACAGATACGCAGTATTTT. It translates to CASSVVVGGTDTQYF.

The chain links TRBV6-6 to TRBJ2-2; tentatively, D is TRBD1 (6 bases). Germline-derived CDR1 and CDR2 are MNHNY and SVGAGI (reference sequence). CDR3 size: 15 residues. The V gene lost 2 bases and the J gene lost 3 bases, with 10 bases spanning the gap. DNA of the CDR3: TGTGCCAGCAGTTACCAACAGGGTTACACCGGGGAGCTGTTTTTT. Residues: CASSYQQGYTGELFF.

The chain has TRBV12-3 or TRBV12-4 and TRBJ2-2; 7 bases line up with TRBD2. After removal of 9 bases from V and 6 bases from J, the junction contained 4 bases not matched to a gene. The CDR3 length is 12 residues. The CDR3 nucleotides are TGTGCCAGGGGGGGGATAGCCGGGGAGCTGTTTTTT. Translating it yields CARGGIAGELFF.

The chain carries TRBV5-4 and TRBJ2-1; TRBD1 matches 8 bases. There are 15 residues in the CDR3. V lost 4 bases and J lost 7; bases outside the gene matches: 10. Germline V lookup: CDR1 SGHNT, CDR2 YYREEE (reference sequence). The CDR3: CASSLQDRDWNEQFF. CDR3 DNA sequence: TGTGCCAGCAGCCTACAGGACAGGGATTGGAATGAGCAGTTCTTC.

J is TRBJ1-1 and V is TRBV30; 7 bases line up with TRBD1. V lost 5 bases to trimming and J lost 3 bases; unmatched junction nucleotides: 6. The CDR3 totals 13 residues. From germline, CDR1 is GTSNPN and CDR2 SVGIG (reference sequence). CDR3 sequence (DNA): TGTGCCTGGGACAGGGCACCGTACACTGAAGCTTTCTTT. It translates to CAWDRAPYTEAFF.

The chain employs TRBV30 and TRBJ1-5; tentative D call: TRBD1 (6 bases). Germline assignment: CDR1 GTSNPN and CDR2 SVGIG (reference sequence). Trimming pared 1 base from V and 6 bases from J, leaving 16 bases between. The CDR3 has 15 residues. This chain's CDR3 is CAWSESTGNGQPQHF. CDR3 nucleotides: TGTGCCTGGAGTGAAAGCACAGGGAATGGTCAGCCCCAGCATTTT.

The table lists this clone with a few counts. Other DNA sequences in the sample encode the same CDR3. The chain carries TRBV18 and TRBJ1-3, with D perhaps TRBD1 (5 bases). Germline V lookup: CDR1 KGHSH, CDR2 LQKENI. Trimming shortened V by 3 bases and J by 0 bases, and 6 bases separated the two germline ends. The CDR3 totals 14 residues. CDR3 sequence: CASSPQGSGNTIYF. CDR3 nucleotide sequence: TGTGCCAGCTCACCGCAGGGCTCTGGAAACACCATATATTTT.

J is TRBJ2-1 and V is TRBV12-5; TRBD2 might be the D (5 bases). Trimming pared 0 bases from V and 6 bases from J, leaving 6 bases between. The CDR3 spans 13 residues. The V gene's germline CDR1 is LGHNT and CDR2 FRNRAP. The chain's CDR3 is CASGLVRGNEQFF. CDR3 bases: TGTGCTAGTGGTTTGGTACGGGGCAATGAGCAGTTCTTC. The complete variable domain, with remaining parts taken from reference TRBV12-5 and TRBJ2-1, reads DARVTQTPRHKVTEMGQEVTMRCQPILGHNTVFWYRQTMMQGLELLAYFRNRAPLDDSGMPKDRFSAEMPDATLATLKIQPSEPRDSAVYFCASGLVRGNEQFFGPGTRLTVL.

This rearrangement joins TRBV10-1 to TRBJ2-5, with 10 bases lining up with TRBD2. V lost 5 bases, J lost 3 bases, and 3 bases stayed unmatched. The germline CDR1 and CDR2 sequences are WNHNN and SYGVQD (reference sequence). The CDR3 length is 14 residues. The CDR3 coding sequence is TGCGCCAGCAGTCCCGGGACTAGCGAAGAGACCCAGTACTTC. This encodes CASSPGTSEETQYF.

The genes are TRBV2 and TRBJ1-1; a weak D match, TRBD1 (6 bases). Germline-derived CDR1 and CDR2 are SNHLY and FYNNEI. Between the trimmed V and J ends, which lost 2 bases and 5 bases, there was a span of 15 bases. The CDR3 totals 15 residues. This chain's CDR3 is CASSEFGRGATEAFF. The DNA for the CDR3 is TGTGCCAGCAGTGAATTTGGCAGGGGTGCTACTGAAGCTTTCTTT.

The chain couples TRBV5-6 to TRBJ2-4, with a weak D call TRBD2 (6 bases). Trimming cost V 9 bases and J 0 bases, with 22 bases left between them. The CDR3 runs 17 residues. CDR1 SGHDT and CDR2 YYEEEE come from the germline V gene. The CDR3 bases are TGTGCCATCCCATGGTGGGAGGCCTTTCTAGCCAAAAACATTCAGTACTTC. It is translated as CAIPWWEAFLAKNIQYF.

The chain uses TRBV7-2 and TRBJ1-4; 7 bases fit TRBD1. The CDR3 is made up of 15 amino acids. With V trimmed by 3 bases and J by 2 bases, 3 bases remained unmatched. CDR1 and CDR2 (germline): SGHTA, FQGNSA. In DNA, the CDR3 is TGTGCCAGCAGCTTTGGGGACAGCACTAATGAAAAACTGTTTTTT. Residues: CASSFGDSTNEKLFF. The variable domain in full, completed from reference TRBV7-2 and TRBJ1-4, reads GAGVSQSPSNKVTEKGKDVELRCDPISGHTALYWYRQSLGQGLEFLIYFQGNSAPDKSGLPSDRFSAERTGGSVSTLTIQRTQQEDSAVYLCASSFGDSTNEKLFFGSGTQLSVL.

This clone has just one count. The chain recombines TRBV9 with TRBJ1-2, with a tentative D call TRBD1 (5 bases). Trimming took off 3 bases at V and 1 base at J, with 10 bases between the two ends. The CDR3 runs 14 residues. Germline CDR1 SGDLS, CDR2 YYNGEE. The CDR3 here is CASSDWDGNYGYTF. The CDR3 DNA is TGTGCCAGCAGCGACTGGGACGGTAACTATGGCTACACCTTC.

The CDR3 DNA is TGTGCCAGCAGTGAAACCGGGACAGGGGTCGACTATGGCTACACCTTC. Translating it yields CASSETGTGVDYGYTF. This chain connects TRBV6-1 to TRBJ1-2, with 10 bases identical to TRBD1. Germline CDR1 and CDR2: MNHNS and SASEGT. After removal of 2 bases from V and 3 bases from J, the junction contained 6 bases not matched to a gene. This CDR3 region has 16 residues.

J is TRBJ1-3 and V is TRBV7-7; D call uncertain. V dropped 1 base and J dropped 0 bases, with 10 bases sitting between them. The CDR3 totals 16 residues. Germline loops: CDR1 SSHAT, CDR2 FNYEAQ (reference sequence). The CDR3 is CASSLGPSHSGNTIYF. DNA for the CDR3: TGTGCCAGCAGCTTAGGACCGTCCCACTCTGGAAACACCATATATTTT.

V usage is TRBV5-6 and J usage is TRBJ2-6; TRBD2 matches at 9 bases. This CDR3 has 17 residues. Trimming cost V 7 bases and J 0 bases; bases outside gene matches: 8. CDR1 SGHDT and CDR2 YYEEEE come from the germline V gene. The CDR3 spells CASRLSGGTSGANVLTF. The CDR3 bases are TGTGCCAGCCGCCTAAGCGGGGGGACCTCTGGGGCCAACGTCCTGACTTTC.

The CDR3 reads CASSLDTFYGYTF. In nucleotides, the CDR3 is TGCGCCAGCAGCTTGGACACATTCTATGGCTACACCTTC. This sequence joins TRBV5-1 and TRBJ1-2; D is undetermined. CDR1 is SGHRS and CDR2 is YFSETQ in the germline V gene. The CDR3 contains 13 residues. Trimming removed 0 bases at V and 4 bases at J, with 7 bases between.

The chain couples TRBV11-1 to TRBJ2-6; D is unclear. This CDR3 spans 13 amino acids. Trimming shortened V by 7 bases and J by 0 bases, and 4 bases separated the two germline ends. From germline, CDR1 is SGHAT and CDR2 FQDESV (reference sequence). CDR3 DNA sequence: TGTGCCAGCATTAGCTCTGGGGCCAACGTCCTGACTTTC. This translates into CASISSGANVLTF.

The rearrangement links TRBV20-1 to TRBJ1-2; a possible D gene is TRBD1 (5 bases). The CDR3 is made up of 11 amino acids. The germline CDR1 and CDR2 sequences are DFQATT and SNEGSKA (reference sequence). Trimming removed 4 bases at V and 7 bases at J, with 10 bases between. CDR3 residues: CSATREAGYTF. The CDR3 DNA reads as TGCAGTGCTACCAGGGAGGCTGGCTACACCTTC.

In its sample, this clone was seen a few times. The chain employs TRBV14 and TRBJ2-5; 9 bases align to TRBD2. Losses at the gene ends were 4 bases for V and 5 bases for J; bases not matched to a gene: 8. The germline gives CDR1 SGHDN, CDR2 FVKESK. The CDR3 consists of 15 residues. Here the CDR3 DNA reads TGTGCCAGCAGCCGAATAGCGGGGGCACCGGAGACCCAGTACTTC. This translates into CASSRIAGAPETQYF.

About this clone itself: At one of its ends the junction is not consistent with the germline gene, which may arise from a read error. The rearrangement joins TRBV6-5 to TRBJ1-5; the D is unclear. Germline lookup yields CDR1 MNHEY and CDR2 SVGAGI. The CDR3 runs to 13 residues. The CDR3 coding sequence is TGTGCCAGCAATTACCGGGAGGACCAGCCCCAGCATTTT. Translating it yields CASNYREDQPQHF.

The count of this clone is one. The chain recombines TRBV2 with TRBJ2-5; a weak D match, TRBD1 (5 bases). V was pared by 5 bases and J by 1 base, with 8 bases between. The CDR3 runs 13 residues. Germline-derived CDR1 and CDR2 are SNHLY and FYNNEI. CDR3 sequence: CASSPGRQETQYF. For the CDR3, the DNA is TGTGCCAGCAGTCCAGGGCGCCAAGAGACCCAGTACTTC.

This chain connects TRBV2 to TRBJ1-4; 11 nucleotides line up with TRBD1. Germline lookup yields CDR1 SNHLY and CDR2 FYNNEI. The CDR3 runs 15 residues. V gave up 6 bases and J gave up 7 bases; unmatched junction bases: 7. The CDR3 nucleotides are TGTGCCAGCAGGCCTGGGACAGGGGGGAGTGAAAAACTGTTTTTT. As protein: CASRPGTGGSEKLFF. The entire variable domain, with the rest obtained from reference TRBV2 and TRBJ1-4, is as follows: EPEVTQTPSHQVTQMGQEVILRCVPISNHLYFYWYRQILGQKVEFLVSFYNNEISEKSEIFDDQFSVERPDGSNFTLKIRSTKLEDSAMYFCASRPGTGGSEKLFFGSGTQLSVL.

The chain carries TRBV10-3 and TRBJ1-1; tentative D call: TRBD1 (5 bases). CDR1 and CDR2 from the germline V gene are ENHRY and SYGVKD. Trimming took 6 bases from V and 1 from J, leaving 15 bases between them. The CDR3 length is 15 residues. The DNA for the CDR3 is TGTGCCATCAGGGGGGACGGTCCGCAGAACACTGAAGCTTTCTTT. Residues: CAIRGDGPQNTEAFF.